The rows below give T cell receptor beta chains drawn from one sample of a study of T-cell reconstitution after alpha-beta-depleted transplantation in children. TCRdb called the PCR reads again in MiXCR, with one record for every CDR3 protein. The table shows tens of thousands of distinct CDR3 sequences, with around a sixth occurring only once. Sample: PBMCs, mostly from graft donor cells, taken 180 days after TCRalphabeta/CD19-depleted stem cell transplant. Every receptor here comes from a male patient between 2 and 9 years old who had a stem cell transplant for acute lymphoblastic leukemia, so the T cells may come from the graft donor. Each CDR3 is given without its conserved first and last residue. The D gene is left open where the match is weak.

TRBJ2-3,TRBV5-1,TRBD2,TSSEGLAGTDTQY
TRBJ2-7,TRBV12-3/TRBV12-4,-,ASSSREFNEQY
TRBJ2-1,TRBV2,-,AICLIVRGVRSYNEQF
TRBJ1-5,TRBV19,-,ASSIRGRTNQPQH
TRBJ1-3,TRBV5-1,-,ASSLDVVGSRSGNTIY
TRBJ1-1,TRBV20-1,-,SARDPGPSPTEAF
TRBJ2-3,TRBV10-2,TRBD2,ASTLEASGNTDTQY
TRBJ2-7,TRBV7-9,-,ASSLAGQQAHYEQY
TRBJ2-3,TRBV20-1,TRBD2,SASNRLAGGTDTQY
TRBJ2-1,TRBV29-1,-,SARLGDSTQTSYNEQF
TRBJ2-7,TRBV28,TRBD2,ASRGLAGGNYYEQY
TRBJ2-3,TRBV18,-,ASSPTTDLGDTQY
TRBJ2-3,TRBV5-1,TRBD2,ASSPVAGGRSADTQY
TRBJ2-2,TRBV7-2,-,ASSLALGGEDGELF
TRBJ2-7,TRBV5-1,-,ASSSGRDYEQY
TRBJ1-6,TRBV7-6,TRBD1,ASSSSGQGNSPLH
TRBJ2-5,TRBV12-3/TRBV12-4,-,ASSLAEGAQY
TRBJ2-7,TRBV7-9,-,ASSFWGQSYEQY
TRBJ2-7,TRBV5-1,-,ASSLSGTLPDEQY
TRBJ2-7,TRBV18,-,ASSPPTRSAYEQY
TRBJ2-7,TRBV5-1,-,ASSPRGVGSYEQY
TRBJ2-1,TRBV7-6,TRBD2,ASSSLAGGSSYNEQF
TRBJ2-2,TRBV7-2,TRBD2,ASSLLPSGIKAGELF
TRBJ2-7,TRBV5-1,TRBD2,ASSLTSGGPYEQY
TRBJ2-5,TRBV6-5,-,ASSYAPQETQY
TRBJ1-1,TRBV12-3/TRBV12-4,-,ASSLLGGATEAF
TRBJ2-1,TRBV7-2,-,ASSVGSGYNEQF
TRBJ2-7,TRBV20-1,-,SAKPGWGPVSYEQY
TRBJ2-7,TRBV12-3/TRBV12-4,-,ASSSTGLGGAFYEQY
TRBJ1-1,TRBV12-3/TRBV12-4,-,ASSYSTQTEAF
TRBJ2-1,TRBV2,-,ASSEKISEQF
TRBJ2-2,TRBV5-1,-,ASSFGAKNTGELF
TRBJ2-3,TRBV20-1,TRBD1,SATRQGTTDTQY
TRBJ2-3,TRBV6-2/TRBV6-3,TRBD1,ASRSIDRGISVDTQY
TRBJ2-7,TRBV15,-,ATSRERTWSSYEQY
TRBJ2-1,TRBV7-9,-,ASSIGAPYNEQF
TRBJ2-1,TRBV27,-,ASSFGSVGTYGNEQF
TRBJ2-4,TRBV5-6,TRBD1,ASSLGTGHKNIQY
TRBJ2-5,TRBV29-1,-,SVVIGTETQY
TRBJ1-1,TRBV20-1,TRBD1,SARDPYMGRGLLVDTEAF
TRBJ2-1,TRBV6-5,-,ASSYSTLRRDSYNEQF
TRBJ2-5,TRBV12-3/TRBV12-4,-,ASSFHQRGGPGAQY
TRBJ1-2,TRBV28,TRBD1,ASSPRVRGGGYT
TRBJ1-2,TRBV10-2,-,ASSDTNYGYT
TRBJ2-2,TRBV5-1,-,ASSLADTNTGELF
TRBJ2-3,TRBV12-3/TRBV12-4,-,ASSPIMGGADTQY
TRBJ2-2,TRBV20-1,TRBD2,SAGAGSNTGELF
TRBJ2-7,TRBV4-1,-,ASSQDGHGYEQY
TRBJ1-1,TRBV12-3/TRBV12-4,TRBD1,ASSQGRGRTEAF
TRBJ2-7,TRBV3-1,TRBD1,ASSRRGQTPHEQY
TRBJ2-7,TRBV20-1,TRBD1,SAILGTGGDEQY
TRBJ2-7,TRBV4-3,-,ASSQDLPDEQY
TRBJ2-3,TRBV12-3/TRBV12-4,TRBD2,ASNMGTRKTDTQY
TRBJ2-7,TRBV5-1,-,ASSLGYEQY
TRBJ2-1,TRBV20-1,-,SARVAGRYNEQF
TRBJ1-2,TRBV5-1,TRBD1,ASSSGREGAIYGYT
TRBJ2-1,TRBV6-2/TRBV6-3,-,ASSYPGTFHNEQF
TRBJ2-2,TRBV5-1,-,ASSLGGANTGELF
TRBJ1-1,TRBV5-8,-,ASSLVPIMNTEAF
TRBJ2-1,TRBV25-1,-,ASRGTGRGLYNEQF